These 26 T cell receptor beta chains share one sample of origin, sequenced in a study of blood T cell repertoires in COVID-19. Only in-frame clones appear in the TCRdb table, and some are missing; sequencing was by immunoSEQ multiplex PCR. The table lists approximately 500,000 clones, roughly 90% of them singletons. Sample: PBMCs or T cells enriched from blood (not recorded which). The receptors stem from a middle-aged woman who had recovered from COVID-19.

The V call is TRBV10-1, the J call TRBJ2-1, with a weak D call TRBD2 (5 bases). Trimming took 0 bases from V and 2 from J, leaving 14 bases between them. This CDR3 region has 17 residues. Per germline, CDR1 WNHNN and CDR2 SYGVQD (reference sequence). As DNA, the CDR3 is TGCGCCAGCAGTGAGTCGGTACAACCGAGGGCCTACAATGAGCAGTTCTTC. Translated, it gives CASSESVQPRAYNEQFF.

The CDR3: CAVGGDSNQPQHF. CDR3 DNA sequence: TGTGCCGTAGGGGGGGATAGCAATCAGCCCCAGCATTTT. The chain links TRBV10-3 to TRBJ1-5; D may be TRBD1 (6 bases). Germline CDR1 ENHRY, CDR2 SYGVKD. V was cut by 11 bases and J by 0 bases, with 11 bases left in between. This CDR3 comprises 13 residues.

Notes on this clone: Different DNA sequences within this sample yield the same CDR3. The V call is TRBV11-2, the J call TRBJ1-1; D might be TRBD1 (5 bases). The CDR3 runs 14 residues. Germline V gene sequence: CDR1 SGHAT, CDR2 FQNNGV. V lost 1 base and J 4 bases, leaving 10 bases between the germline ends. The CDR3 spells CASSLGGQGTEAFF. DNA for the CDR3: TGTGCCAGCAGCTTAGGTGGCCAGGGCACTGAAGCTTTCTTT.

The chain recombines TRBV5-6 with TRBJ1-1, with D tentatively TRBD1 (6 bases). Germline V gene data show CDR1 as SGHDT and CDR2 as YYEEEE. The CDR3 sequence is 13 residues long. V gave up 0 bases and J gave up 7 bases, with 10 bases separating them. For the CDR3, the DNA is TGTGCCAGCAGCTTGGTGGTAGGGGGTGAAGCTTTCTTT. Amino acid sequence: CASSLVVGGEAFF.

This rearrangement joins TRBV9 to TRBJ2-1; a weak D match, TRBD2 (5 bases). V gave up 3 bases and J gave up 9 bases, with 13 bases separating them. CDR3 length: 13 residues. CDR1 and CDR2 from the germline V gene are SGDLS and YYNGEE. CDR3: CASSAPNAGEQFF. CDR3 bases: TGTGCCAGCAGCGCCCCCAATGCGGGTGAGCAGTTCTTC.

V gene TRBV27 combines with J gene TRBJ2-7; tentatively, D is TRBD2 (6 bases). Germline V gene data show CDR1 as MNHEY and CDR2 as SMNVEV (reference sequence). The length of the CDR3 is 15 residues. The V end lost 6 bases, the J end lost 0 bases, and 15 bases lay between the germline ends. CDR3 DNA: TGTGCCAGCAGCATCTATAGCGGTTACTCCTACGAGCAGTACTTC. Translation: CASSIYSGYSYEQYF.

The V gene is TRBV7-9, the J gene TRBJ2-3, with 10 bases aligning to TRBD2. Germline values: CDR1 SEHNR, CDR2 FQNEAQ (reference sequence). This CDR3 has 16 amino acids. The V segment lost 1 base and the J segment 3 bases; nucleotides outside the gene matches: 4. For the CDR3, the DNA is TGTGCCAGCAGCTTAGTGCGACTAGCGGGTACAGATACGCAGTATTTT. It translates to CASSLVRLAGTDTQYF.

The chain employs TRBV7-9 and TRBJ1-2; the D is unclear. The ends were cut back, 5 bases at V and 3 bases at J, with 4 bases in the middle. The CDR3 length is 11 residues. Germline V gives CDR1 SEHNR, CDR2 FQNEAQ (reference sequence). The CDR3 coding sequence is TGTGCCAGCAGCCGAGACTATGGCTACACCTTC. It yields the protein CASSRDYGYTF.

The chain has TRBV11-3 and TRBJ2-3; D perhaps matches TRBD2 (6 bases). V gave up 8 bases and J gave up 1 base, with 10 bases separating them. The CDR3 contains 13 residues. CDR1 and CDR2 from the germline V gene are SGHNT and YENEEA. The CDR3 coding sequence is TGTGCCAGCTTGATAGCGGGCACAGATACGCAGTATTTT. Protein: CASLIAGTDTQYF.

J is TRBJ2-3 and V is TRBV20-1; D is undetermined. Trimming removed 6 bases from V and 6 bases from J, with 10 bases in between. In germline, CDR1 is DFQATT, CDR2 SNEGSKA (reference sequence). The length of the CDR3 is 11 residues. CDR3 protein: CSATQTDTQYF. Here the CDR3 DNA reads TGCAGTGCCACTCAAACGGATACGCAGTATTTT.

The V and J genes are TRBV5-1 and TRBJ2-2; 7 bases align to TRBD1. CDR3 length: 20 amino acids. Germline V CDR1 and CDR2: SGHRS, YFSETQ. V lost 0 bases and J lost 2; bases outside the gene matches: 16. CDR3 residues: CASSLETGDLPPFNTGELFF. CDR3 nucleotide sequence: TGCGCCAGCAGCTTGGAAACAGGGGATTTACCCCCCTTCAACACCGGGGAGCTGTTTTTT.

V and J are TRBV7-2 and TRBJ2-2; 10 bases are a match to TRBD2. V lost 9 bases and J lost 5; bases outside the gene matches: 12. Germline V gene sequence: CDR1 SGHTA, CDR2 FQGNSA. The CDR3 spans 16 residues. DNA for the CDR3: TGTGCCAGTAGGGGTGCTAGCGGGAGAGGTACCGGGGAGCTGTTTTTT. Amino acids: CASRGASGRGTGELFF.

The chain recombines TRBV18 with TRBJ2-5; possible D gene TRBD2, 7 bases. This CDR3 contains 14 residues. V was pared by 2 bases and J by 4 bases, with 11 bases between. The germline CDR1 and CDR2 sequences are KGHSH and LQKENI. DNA for the CDR3: TGTGCCAGCTCACCATATGGGGGGGCAGAGACCCAGTACTTC. Translated: CASSPYGGAETQYF.

The genes are TRBV10-2 and TRBJ1-2, with 8 bases fitting TRBD1. V shed 2 bases, J shed 5 bases, and the junction held 1 base outside the gene matches. The CDR3 has 13 residues. In germline, CDR1 is WSHSY, CDR2 SAAADI. The DNA for the CDR3 is TGCGCCAGCAGTGAGGGACAGGGATATGGCTACACCTTC. This encodes CASSEGQGYGYTF.

This chain connects TRBV18 to TRBJ1-1; maybe TRBD1 (6 bases). Trimming pared 6 bases from V and 6 bases from J, leaving 17 bases between. The length of the CDR3 is 14 residues. Germline loops: CDR1 KGHSH, CDR2 LQKENI. The CDR3 is CASSPQGRPAEAFF. In DNA, the CDR3 is TGTGCCAGCTCCCCGCAGGGGCGGCCCGCTGAAGCTTTCTTT.

This rearrangement joins TRBV4-3 to TRBJ1-2; 7 nucleotides line up with TRBD1. The CDR3 has 15 amino acids. The trim removed 3 bases at V and 5 bases at J, leaving 9 bases unmatched. The germline gives CDR1 LGHNA, CDR2 YSLEER. The DNA of the CDR3 is TGCGCCAGCAGCCAGGGCACAGGGGCGGGGTATGGCTACACCTTC. It encodes CASSQGTGAGYGYTF.

The genes are TRBV6-1 and TRBJ1-5; TRBD1 matches 8 bases. Germline V gene sequence: CDR1 MNHNS, CDR2 SASEGT. The CDR3 length is 14 residues. V lost 3 bases to trimming and J lost 3 bases; unmatched junction nucleotides: 1. The CDR3 protein is CASSEDRDNQPQHF. For the CDR3, the DNA is TGTGCCAGCAGTGAGGACAGGGACAATCAGCCCCAGCATTTT.

The J gene is TRBJ2-1, the V gene TRBV24-1, with D possibly matching TRBD2 (6 bases). V lost 4 bases, J lost 0 bases, and 12 bases lay in between. The CDR3 spans 16 residues. CDR1 is KGHDR and CDR2 is SFDVKD in the germline V gene. The CDR3 spells CATSDSLATSYNEQFF. As DNA, the CDR3 is TGTGCCACCAGTGACTCTCTAGCGACCTCCTACAATGAGCAGTTCTTC.

This clone was picked up a small number of times. The chain joins TRBV27 to TRBJ1-2; D is perhaps TRBD1 (5 bases). CDR3 length: 14 residues. Trimming removed 5 bases at V and 4 bases at J, with 14 bases between. The germline V gene has CDR1 MNHEY and CDR2 SMNVEV (reference sequence). This chain's CDR3 is CASSPPGLSYGYTF. CDR3 sequence (DNA): TGTGCCAGCAGTCCCCCAGGGCTTTCCTATGGCTACACCTTC.

The chain is built from TRBV9 and TRBJ1-6, with unresolved D. With 0 bases removed from V and 5 bases from J, the gap between germline ends came to 12 bases. The CDR3 is made up of 16 amino acids. Germline V lookup: CDR1 SGDLS, CDR2 YYNGEE. CDR3 protein: CASSVDRGPNNSPLHF. DNA for the CDR3: TGTGCCAGCAGCGTAGATAGAGGGCCCAATAATTCACCCCTCCACTTT.

The chain has TRBV2 and TRBJ1-2; the D is unclear. The ends were cut back, 1 base at V and 2 bases at J, with 5 bases in the middle. Germline CDR1 SNHLY, CDR2 FYNNEI. The CDR3 runs to 13 residues. The DNA for the CDR3 is TGTGCCAGCAGTGAAGGGAGAAACTATGGCTACACCTTC. Its translation: CASSEGRNYGYTF.

As to this clone: Other nucleotide sequences from this sample produce the same CDR3. The rearrangement links TRBV2 to TRBJ2-7; tentative D call: TRBD2 (5 bases). CDR1 and CDR2 (germline): SNHLY, FYNNEI. This CDR3 comprises 12 residues. Between the trimmed V and J ends, which lost 2 bases and 3 bases, there was a span of 5 bases. The CDR3 DNA is TGTGCCAGCAGTGAACGGGACTACGAGCAGTACTTC. Residues: CASSERDYEQYF.

The V and J genes are TRBV6-4 and TRBJ1-2, with 9 positions matching TRBD1. The CDR3 loop spans 15 amino acids. V trimming: 10 bases; J trimming: 7 bases; junction bases outside the gene matches: 16. In germline, CDR1 is MRHNA, CDR2 SNTAGT. The CDR3 region has the DNA TGTGCCATCCTCCTCGCCGGGGACAGGGATGGTGGCTACACCTTC. This sequence encodes CAILLAGDRDGGYTF.

This clone is a singleton in its sample. This chain uses TRBV3-1 (or the pseudogene TRBV3-2) with TRBJ2-1; D possibly corresponds to TRBD1 (6 bases). Germline lookup yields CDR1 LGHDT and CDR2 YNNKEL (reference sequence). The CDR3 has 15 amino acids. Trimming cost V 4 bases and J 0 bases, with 10 bases left between them. The CDR3 here is CASSPGEGSYNEQFF. The DNA of the CDR3 is TGTGCCAGCAGCCCAGGGGAAGGCTCCTACAATGAGCAGTTCTTC.

The chain couples TRBV6-5 to TRBJ1-1, with D hard to call. Germline assignment: CDR1 MNHEY and CDR2 SVGAGI. V was clipped by 2 bases and J by 8 bases, with 9 bases between them. The CDR3 loop spans 12 amino acids. CDR3 loop: CASSYPGQEAFF. The CDR3 coding sequence is TGTGCCAGCAGTTACCCAGGCCAGGAAGCTTTCTTT.

This chain links TRBV5-5 with TRBJ2-7, with D possibly TRBD2 on 5 matching bases. Trimming shortened V by 3 bases and J by 0 bases, and 16 bases separated the two germline ends. CDR1 SGHKS and CDR2 YYEKEE come from the germline V gene (reference sequence). This CDR3 contains 16 residues. The CDR3 DNA is TGTGCCAGCAGCTCTATGGGCGGGTTTAGCTCCTACGAGCAGTACTTC. Its translation: CASSSMGGFSSYEQYF.